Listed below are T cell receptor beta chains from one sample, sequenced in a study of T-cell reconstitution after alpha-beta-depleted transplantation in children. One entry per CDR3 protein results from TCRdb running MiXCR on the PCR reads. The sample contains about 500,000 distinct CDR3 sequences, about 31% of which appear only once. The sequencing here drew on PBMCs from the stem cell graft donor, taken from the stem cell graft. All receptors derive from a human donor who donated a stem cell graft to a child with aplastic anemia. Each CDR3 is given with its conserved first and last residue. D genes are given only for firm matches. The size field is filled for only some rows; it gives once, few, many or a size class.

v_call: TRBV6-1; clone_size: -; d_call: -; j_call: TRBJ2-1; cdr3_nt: TGTGCCAGCAGTCAGTGGACGACAGGCCTTTACAATGAGCAGTTCTTC; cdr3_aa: CASSQWTTGLYNEQFF
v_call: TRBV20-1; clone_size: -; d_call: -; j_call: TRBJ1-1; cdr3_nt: TGCAGTGCTAGAGATCTGACAGGTATAATGAACACTGAAGCTTTCTTT; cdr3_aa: CSARDLTGIMNTEAFF
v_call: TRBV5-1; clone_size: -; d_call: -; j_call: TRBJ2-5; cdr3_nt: TGCGCCAGCAGCTTGAAACAGGGAGTAGAGACCCAGTACTTC; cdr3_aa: CASSLKQGVETQYF
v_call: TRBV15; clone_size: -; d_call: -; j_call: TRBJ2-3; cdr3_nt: TGTGCCACCAGCAGAGATACGTACACAGATACGCAGTATTTT; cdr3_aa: CATSRDTYTDTQYF
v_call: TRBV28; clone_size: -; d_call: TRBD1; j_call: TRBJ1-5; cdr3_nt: TGTGCCAGTATCATGACAGGGGCCTTCTTAGGTCAGCCCCAGCATTTT; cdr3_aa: CASIMTGAFLGQPQHF
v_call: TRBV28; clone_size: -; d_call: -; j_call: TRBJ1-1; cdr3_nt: TGTGCCAGCACCCCCAGTCACGGGGCGAACACTGAAGCTTTCTTT; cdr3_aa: CASTPSHGANTEAFF
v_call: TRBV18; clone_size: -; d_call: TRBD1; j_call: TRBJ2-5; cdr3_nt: TGTGCCAGCTCACCCCGGGACAGGGGCCAAGAGACCCAGTACTTC; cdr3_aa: CASSPRDRGQETQYF
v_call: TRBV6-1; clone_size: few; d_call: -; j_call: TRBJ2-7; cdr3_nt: TGTGCCAGCAGGGCCAGGGGGGGCTCCTACGAGCAGTACTTC; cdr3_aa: CASRARGGSYEQYF
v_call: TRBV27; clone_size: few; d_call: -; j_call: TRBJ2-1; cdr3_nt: TGTGCCAGCAGTTTATGGGACTCGTTCTACAATGAGCAGTTCTTC; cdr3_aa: CASSLWDSFYNEQFF
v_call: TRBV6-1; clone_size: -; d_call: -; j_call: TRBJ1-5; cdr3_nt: TGTGCCAGCAGTGGGCGGCCCGAGAATCAGCCCCAGCATTTT; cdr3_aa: CASSGRPENQPQHF
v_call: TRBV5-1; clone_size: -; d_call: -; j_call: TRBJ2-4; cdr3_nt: TGCGCCAGCAATCGAGGTCGGCGGGATGGGAGAAACATTCAGTACTTC; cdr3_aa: CASNRGRRDGRNIQYF